This T cell receptor (beta chain) was recorded in a study of CD8 T cells in Susac syndrome. Study-level information: Patients with Susac syndrome had blood drawn and were at that point therapy-naive, on corticosteroids, or on intravenous immunoglobulin alone. Notes on the study in general: Expansion of Susac CD8+ clones peaked in TEMRA cells and in active patients.

With 8 bases clipped from V and 15 bases from J, the junction kept 20 bases outside the gene matches. Germline lookup yields CDR1 SEHNR and CDR2 FQNEAQ (reference sequence). The length of the CDR3 is 15 residues. Points on this clonotype: Antigen specificity is unknown.

RNA in amounts of roughly 0.5 to 1 ug was reverse transcribed with random hexamers. The immunoSEQ assay covered 54 Vbeta and 13 Jbeta segments for CDR3. TCRdb reprocessed the immunoSEQ multiplex PCR reads with MiXCR, giving one entry per CDR3 protein. Of approximately 100,000 distinct CDR3 sequences listed, roughly 95% are singletons. The chain employs TRBV7-9 and TRBJ2-1; TRBD1 matches 9 bases. Sequences were obtained from CD8+ T cells from PBMCs. The receptor was isolated from a human donor with Susac syndrome. This CDR3 reads CASYRGDRAPDPPFF. CDR3 nucleotide sequence: TGTGCCAGCTACCGGGGGGACAGGGCCCCGGATCCTCCGTTCTTC. The entire variable domain, with the rest obtained from reference TRBV7-9 and TRBJ2-1, is as follows: DTGVSQNPRHKITKRGQNVTFRCDPISEHNRLYWYRQTLGQGPEFLTYFQNEAQLEKSRLLSDRFSAERPKGSFSTLEIQRTEQGDSAMYLCASYRGDRAPDPPFFGPGTRLTVL.